The clone carrying this T cell receptor beta chain was seen a few times. Its antigen remains unidentified. This entry belongs to a study of identical twins. The study, taken as a whole, reports: Modelling approaches yielded underestimates of out-of-frame TCR alpha sharing between monozygotic twins. Reduced insertions were recorded for abundant cord blood beta clonotypes, with no such pattern in memory repertoires. Out-of-frame alpha sequences common to twins exhibited an excess of low generation probability.

V was clipped by 5 bases and J by 0 bases, with 17 bases between them. CDR3 size: 17 residues. Template switching (which added a universal primer site) was used, and cDNA carried unique molecular identifiers. TCRdb recomputed calls from the 5' RACE reads with MiXCR, one row per CDR3 protein. Of 400,000 to 500,000 distinct CDR3 sequences detected, less than 20% appear once; the ten largest clones hold around 12%. The chain joins TRBV12-3 or TRBV12-4 to TRBJ2-1; D unresolved. This TCR was recovered from a man aged 45-65 years in good health. The sample was naive T cells sorted from blood. For the CDR3, the DNA is TGTGCCAGCAGTCTACTTAGGGCTCCCAGCTCCTACAATGAGCAGTTCTTC. Its protein product is CASSLLRAPSSYNEQFF.